This TCR beta chain came from a study of cytomegalovirus exposure and HLA in healthy donors. The CDR3 runs to 14 residues. Germline V lookup: CDR1 MNHEY, CDR2 SMNVEV (reference sequence). The V gene end was trimmed by 8 bases and the J gene end by 8 bases; junction bases not matched to a gene: 12. Study-wide results and caveats: Whilst most TCR sequences proved rare, a subset of public TCRs occurred across many donors. Further analysis was carried out later, and it showed several of the most significant clusters appearing linked to common viral pathogens.

Points on this clone: Its antigen remains unidentified.

Donors had nominal health at sampling but likely had unrecorded immune exposures. PCR was performed using 60 Vbeta and 13 Jbeta primers. Here immunoSEQ multiplex PCR was the method, and the copy in TCRdb shows in-frame clones only, minus some. The table lists 200,000 to 250,000 clones, 70% to 80% of them singletons. The TCR comes from a woman in her sixties or seventies in good health and CMV-seropositive. The chain links TRBV27 to TRBJ1-2, with 9 bases matching TRBD1. Sequenced sample: PBMCs. The CDR3 coding sequence is TGTGCCAGCTGCGCCACGGGACAGGGTAAAGGCTACACCTTC. It yields the protein CASCATGQGKGYTF.